The rows below give T cell receptor beta chains drawn from one sample of a study of CD8+CD57+ T cells in acquired aplastic anemia. TCRdb re-derived calls from the reads in MiXCR, one entry per CDR3 protein. The sample has around 180,000 distinct CDR3 sequences, 55% to 70% seen once. Material: sorted CD4+, CD8+, or CD8+CD57+ T cells (not recorded which) from PBMCs. These receptors were collected from a human donor with severe aplastic anemia or a healthy control (not recorded which). Each CDR3 is given with its conserved first and last residue. D genes are given only for firm matches. Expanded clones are given a class, and other clones once, few, many or no size at all.

D gene	CDR3 length	J gene	clone size	V gene	CDR3 DNA	CDR3 protein
-	21	TRBJ2-7	many	TRBV7-2	TGTGCCAGCAGCTTAGCGCGCTGGGGGGGGCCCCGGGACGGAGACTCCTACGAGCAGTATTTC	CASSLARWGGPRDGDSYEQYF
-	12	TRBJ1-1	-	TRBV19	TGTGCCAGTAGTCCCACAGGGAATGAAGCTTTCTTT	CASSPTGNEAFF
-	14	TRBJ1-2	-	TRBV7-8	TGTGCCAGCAGCTTAGAAGTAGGGATCTATGGCTACACCTTC	CASSLEVGIYGYTF
-	14	TRBJ2-1	-	TRBV19	TGTGCCAGTAGTCCCTTTATTCTGAACAATGAGCAGTTCTTC	CASSPFILNNEQFF
-	14	TRBJ2-7	few	TRBV2	TGTGCCAGCGTACCCAATTCGAACTCATACGAGCAGTACTTC	CASVPNSNSYEQYF
-	14	TRBJ2-5	-	TRBV5-1	TGCGCCAGCAGCTTCGGGCAGTACCAAGAGACCCAGTACTTC	CASSFGQYQETQYF
-	14	TRBJ2-6	-	TRBV14	TGTGCCAGCAGCCACGTCCCGGGGGCCAACGTCCTGACTTTC	CASSHVPGANVLTF
TRBD2	17	TRBJ2-2	many	TRBV10-3	TGTGCCATCAGTGAGGGAACTAGCGGGGGGAACACCGGGGAGCTGTTTTTT	CAISEGTSGGNTGELFF
TRBD1	15	TRBJ2-7	-	TRBV4-1	TGCGCCAGCAGCCAAGTGTCCGGGACAGTAGGAAAGCAGTACTTC	CASSQVSGTVGKQYF
-	17	TRBJ2-2	once	TRBV2	TGTGCCAGCAGTGGAGCCTCCGCGACACTCAACACCGGGGAGCTGTTTTTT	CASSGASATLNTGELFF
-	14	TRBJ1-2	-	TRBV19	TGTGCCAGTAGTATCTCTGCCAGCAACTATGGCTACACCTTC	CASSISASNYGYTF
-	11	TRBJ2-2	-	TRBV7-9	TGTGCCAGCAGCTTGGGCGATGAGCTGTTTTTT	CASSLGDELFF
-	14	TRBJ2-3	-	TRBV7-3	TGTGCCAGCAGCTTAAGTCTAGCTCCGGATACGCAGTATTTT	CASSLSLAPDTQYF
TRBD2	14	TRBJ2-3	-	TRBV20-1	TGCAGTGCTAGACTAGCGGGGGCCACAGATACGCAGTATTTT	CSARLAGATDTQYF
TRBD1	13	TRBJ2-5	-	TRBV2	TGTGCCGGTGCCCGGGACAGACAAGAGACCCAGTACTTC	CAGARDRQETQYF
TRBD2	14	TRBJ2-1	many	TRBV19	TGTGCCAGTAGTCCGGGGACTAGCTACAATGAGCAGTTCTTC	CASSPGTSYNEQFF
TRBD2	15	TRBJ2-3	-	TRBV7-3	TGTGCCAGCAGCGTTAGCGGGGGGGCGGCAGATACGCAGTATTTT	CASSVSGGAADTQYF
-	15	TRBJ2-3	-	TRBV2	TGTGCCAGCAGTAAGGACTTCCAGGGTGGGGATACGCAGTATTTT	CASSKDFQGGDTQYF
-	13	TRBJ2-2	few	TRBV5-1	TGCGCCAGCAGTGGTGTAGGGACCGGGGAGCTGTTTTTT	CASSGVGTGELFF
-	17	TRBJ2-5	once	TRBV5-6	TGTGCCAGCAGCTTCGGGTTTTGGGAGGAGGAGGGAGAGACCCAGTACTTC	CASSFGFWEEEGETQYF
TRBD1	18	TRBJ2-7	-	TRBV6-5	TGTGCCAGCAGTAATACCCCTCCCGACCGGGACAGGGCGTACGAGCAGTACTTC	CASSNTPPDRDRAYEQYF
TRBD1	14	TRBJ1-2	-	TRBV24-1	TGTGCCACCAGCCCAGCAGGGGGCGCGGCTGGCTACACCTTC	CATSPAGGAAGYTF
TRBD1	15	TRBJ2-5	-	TRBV7-9	TGTGCCAGCAGCTCCCGGACAGGGAACCAAGAGACCCAGTACTTC	CASSSRTGNQETQYF
TRBD1	18	TRBJ2-2	few	TRBV7-9	TGTGCCAGCAGCCCCACCTGGCTTAGGGGGCGGAGTACCGGGGAGCTGTTTTTT	CASSPTWLRGRSTGELFF
-	12	TRBJ2-7	-	TRBV2	TGTGCCAGCAGGGACAACGCCTACGAGCAGTACTTC	CASRDNAYEQYF
-	13	TRBJ2-5	few	TRBV7-6	TGTGCCAGCAGCTCCGACCCCCAAGAGACCCAGTACTTC	CASSSDPQETQYF
-	14	TRBJ2-7	once	TRBV6-1	TGTGCCAGCGGACCCCTAGGGGACTCCTACGAGCAGTACTTC	CASGPLGDSYEQYF
-	15	TRBJ1-5	-	TRBV19	TGTGCCAGTAGTGTTACGGGCGAGGTCAATCAGCCCCAGCATTTT	CASSVTGEVNQPQHF
-	13	TRBJ1-2	-	TRBV12-3/TRBV12-4	TGTGCCAGCAGTCGTACAGGGATGGATGGCTACACCTTC	CASSRTGMDGYTF
TRBD2	17	TRBJ2-1	-	TRBV7-8	TGTGCCAGCAGCTTAATAGCGGGGGGGCCGCCCCACAATGAGCAGTTCTTC	CASSLIAGGPPHNEQFF
TRBD2	12	TRBJ2-3	-	TRBV7-3	TGTGCCACCGGGACTAGCAAAGATACGCAGTATTTT	CATGTSKDTQYF
-	11	TRBJ1-2	once	TRBV20-1	TGCAGTGCAACGTGGGGGGCCGGCTACACCTTC	CSATWGAGYTF
-	12	TRBJ2-7	many	TRBV20-1	TGCAGTGCTAGTGGGGTGTCCTACGAGCAGTACTTC	CSASGVSYEQYF
TRBD2	14	TRBJ2-7	-	TRBV7-9	TGTGCCAGCAGCTTAGCAGAGCGGGGCCACGAGCAGTACTTC	CASSLAERGHEQYF
-	13	TRBJ2-7	once	TRBV5-1	TGCGCCAGCGGCTTGAAAGGAACCTACGAGCAGTACTTC	CASGLKGTYEQYF
TRBD2	14	TRBJ2-1	-	TRBV5-1	TGCGCCAGCAGCTTGGCACTAGCGGGAGGAGGAAAGTTCTTC	CASSLALAGGGKFF
-	11	TRBJ1-1	-	TRBV29-1	TGCAGCGCTACAGGGAACACTGAAGCTTTCTTT	CSATGNTEAFF
TRBD1	13	TRBJ2-7	-	TRBV20-1	TGCAGTGCTATCCAAGACAGGGTCTACGAGCAGTACTTC	CSAIQDRVYEQYF
-	14	TRBJ1-6	-	TRBV15	TGTGCCACCAGCGGTGGGGGGAAGAATTCACCCCTCCACTTT	CATSGGGKNSPLHF
TRBD1	14	TRBJ2-7	-	TRBV2	TGTGCCAGCAAGCCGGACAGGAGTACCTACGAGCAGTACTTC	CASKPDRSTYEQYF
TRBD1	13	TRBJ1-4	-	TRBV7-2	TGTGCCAGCAGCGTAACAGGGGATGAAAAACTGTTTTTT	CASSVTGDEKLFF
TRBD2	17	TRBJ2-7	-	TRBV9	TGTGCCAGCAGCGTAGGCCCCTCCGGGACTAGCACTTCCGAGCAGTACTTC	CASSVGPSGTSTSEQYF
TRBD1	15	TRBJ2-7	-	TRBV7-9	TGTGCCAGCAGTCCCGGGACAGGCCTAACCTACGAGCAGTACTTC	CASSPGTGLTYEQYF
TRBD1	15	TRBJ2-7	-	TRBV6-5	TGTGCCAGCAGTTACTATTCCGCAGGGGGCGGCGAGCAGTACTTC	CASSYYSAGGGEQYF
-	14	TRBJ1-2	few	TRBV25-1	TGTGCCAGCAGTGACTACATGGGGGCCTATGGCTACACCTTC	CASSDYMGAYGYTF
TRBD2	15	TRBJ2-1	-	TRBV7-9	TGCGCCAGCAGCTCAAGCGGGGCCTCCTACAATGAGCAGTTCTTC	CASSSSGASYNEQFF
-	14	TRBJ1-2	-	TRBV15	TGTACCACCAGCACCTCGCCAGGAGGCTATGGCTACACCTTC	CTTSTSPGGYGYTF
-	13	TRBJ2-2	many	TRBV6-5	TGTGCCAGCAGTGAGGGGGGCGCCGGGGAGCTGTTTTTT	CASSEGGAGELFF
-	12	TRBJ1-1	-	TRBV7-9	TGTGCCAGCAGTCTCCAGAACACTGAAGCTTTCTTT	CASSLQNTEAFF
TRBD1	11	TRBJ1-1	-	TRBV19	TGTGCCAGTAGGACAGGGAAGGTCTCTTTCTTT	CASRTGKVSFF
TRBD1	14	TRBJ1-6	-	TRBV5-1	TGCGCCAGCAGCAGAGGACAGGGGGTATCACCCCTCCACTTT	CASSRGQGVSPLHF
-	14	TRBJ2-7	many	TRBV7-8	TGTGCCAGCAGCCGCGAGGACCTGAGCTACGAGCAGTACTTC	CASSREDLSYEQYF
-	14	TRBJ1-1	-	TRBV19	TGTGCCAGTAGTATAGGCTCTCCGGGCGCTGAAGCTTTCTTT	CASSIGSPGAEAFF
TRBD1	13	TRBJ1-2	-	TRBV2	TGTGCCAGCAGTCTCGACAGGGTGTCTGGCTACACCTTC	CASSLDRVSGYTF
TRBD2	11	TRBJ2-3	-	TRBV7-9	TGTGCCAGCAGCAATCGGGACTACCCATGTTTT	CASSNRDYPCF
TRBD1	15	TRBJ2-7	-	TRBV12-5	TGTGCTAGTGGTTTGGTAGTCACAGGGGACTACGAGCAGTACTTC	CASGLVVTGDYEQYF